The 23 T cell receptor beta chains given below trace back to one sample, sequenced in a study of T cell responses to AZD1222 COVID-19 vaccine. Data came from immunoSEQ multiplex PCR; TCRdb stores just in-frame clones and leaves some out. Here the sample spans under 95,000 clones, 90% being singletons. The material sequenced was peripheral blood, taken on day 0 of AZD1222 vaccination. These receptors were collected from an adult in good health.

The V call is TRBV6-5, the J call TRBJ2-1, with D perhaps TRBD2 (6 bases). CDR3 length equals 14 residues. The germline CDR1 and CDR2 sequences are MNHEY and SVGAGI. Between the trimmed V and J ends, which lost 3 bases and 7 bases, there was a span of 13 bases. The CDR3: CASSYSGLGNEQFF. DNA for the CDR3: TGTGCCAGCAGTTATAGCGGTCTAGGGAATGAGCAGTTCTTC.

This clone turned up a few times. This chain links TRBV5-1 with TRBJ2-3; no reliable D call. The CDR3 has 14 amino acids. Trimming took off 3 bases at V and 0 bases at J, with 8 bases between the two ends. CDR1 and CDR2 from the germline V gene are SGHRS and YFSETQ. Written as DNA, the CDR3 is TGCGCCAGCAGCTCACATTCTAGCACAGATACGCAGTATTTT. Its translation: CASSSHSSTDTQYF.

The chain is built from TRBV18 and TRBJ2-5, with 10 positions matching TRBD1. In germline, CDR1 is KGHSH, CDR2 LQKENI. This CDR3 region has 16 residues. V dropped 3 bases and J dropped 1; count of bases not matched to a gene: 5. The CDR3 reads CASSPLGTGVQETQYF. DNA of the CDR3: TGTGCCAGCTCACCTCTTGGGACAGGGGTCCAAGAGACCCAGTACTTC.

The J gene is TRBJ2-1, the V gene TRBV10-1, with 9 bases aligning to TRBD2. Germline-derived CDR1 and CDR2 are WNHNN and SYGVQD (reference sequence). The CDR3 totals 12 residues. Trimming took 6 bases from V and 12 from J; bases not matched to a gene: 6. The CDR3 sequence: CASSTLTSGQFF. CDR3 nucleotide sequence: TGCGCCAGCAGCACCCTGACTAGCGGGCAGTTCTTC.

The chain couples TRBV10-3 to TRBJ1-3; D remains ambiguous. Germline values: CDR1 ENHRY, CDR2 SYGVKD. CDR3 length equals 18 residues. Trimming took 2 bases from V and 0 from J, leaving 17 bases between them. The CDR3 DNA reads TGTGCCATCAGTGAGCGCGGTACAAGGACGAGCTCTGGAAACACCATATATTTT. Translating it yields CAISERGTRTSSGNTIYF.

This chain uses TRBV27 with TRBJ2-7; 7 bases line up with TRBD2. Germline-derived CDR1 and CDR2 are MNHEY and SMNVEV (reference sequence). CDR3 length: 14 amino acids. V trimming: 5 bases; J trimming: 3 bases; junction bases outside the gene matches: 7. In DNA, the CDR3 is TGTGCCAGCAGTATTGGACGGGGGGACTACGAGCAGTACTTC. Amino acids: CASSIGRGDYEQYF.

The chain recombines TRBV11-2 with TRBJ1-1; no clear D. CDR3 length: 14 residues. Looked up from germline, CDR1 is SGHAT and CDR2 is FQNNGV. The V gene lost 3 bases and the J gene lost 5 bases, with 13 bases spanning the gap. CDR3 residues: CASSFLGGSTEAFF. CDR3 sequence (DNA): TGTGCCAGCAGCTTCTTGGGCGGTTCGACTGAAGCTTTCTTT.

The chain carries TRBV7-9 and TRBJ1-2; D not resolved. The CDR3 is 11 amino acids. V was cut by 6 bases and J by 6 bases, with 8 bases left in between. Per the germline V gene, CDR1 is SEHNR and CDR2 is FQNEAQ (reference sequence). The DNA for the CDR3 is TGTGCCAGCAGTGCCCGTAATGGCTACACCTTC. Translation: CASSARNGYTF.

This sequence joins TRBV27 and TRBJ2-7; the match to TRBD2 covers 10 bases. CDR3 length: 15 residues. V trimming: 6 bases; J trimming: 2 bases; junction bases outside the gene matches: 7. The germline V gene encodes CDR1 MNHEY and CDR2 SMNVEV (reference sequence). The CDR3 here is CASSAQTSGPYEQYF. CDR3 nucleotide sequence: TGTGCCAGCAGCGCCCAGACTAGCGGGCCCTACGAGCAGTACTTC.

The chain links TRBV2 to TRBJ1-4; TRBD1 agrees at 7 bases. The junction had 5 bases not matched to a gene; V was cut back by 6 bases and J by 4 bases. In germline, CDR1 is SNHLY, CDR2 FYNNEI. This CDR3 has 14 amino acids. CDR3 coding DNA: TGTGCCAGCAGGGGGACAGATGTTAATGAAAAACTGTTTTTT. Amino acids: CASRGTDVNEKLFF.

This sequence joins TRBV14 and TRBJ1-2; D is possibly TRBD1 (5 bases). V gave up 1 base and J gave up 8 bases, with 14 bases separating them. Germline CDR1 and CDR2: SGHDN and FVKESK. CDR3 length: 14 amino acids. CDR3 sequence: CASSQAQGARGYTF. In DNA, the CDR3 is TGTGCCAGCAGCCAAGCACAAGGGGCGCGGGGCTACACCTTC.

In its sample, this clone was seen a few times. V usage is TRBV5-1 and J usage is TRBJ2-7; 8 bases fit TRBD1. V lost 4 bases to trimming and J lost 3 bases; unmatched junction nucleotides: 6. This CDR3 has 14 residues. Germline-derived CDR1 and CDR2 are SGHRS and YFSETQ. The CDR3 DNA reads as TGCGCCAGCAGCCCAGGACAGGGTGTCTACGAGCAGTACTTC. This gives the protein CASSPGQGVYEQYF.

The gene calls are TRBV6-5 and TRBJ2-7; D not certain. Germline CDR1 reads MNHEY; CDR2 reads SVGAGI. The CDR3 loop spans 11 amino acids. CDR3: CGARRSYEQYF. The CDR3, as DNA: TGTGGGGCAAGAAGGAGCTACGAGCAGTACTTC.

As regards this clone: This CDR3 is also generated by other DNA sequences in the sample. This chain's CDR3 is CASSIGVNTEAFF. CDR3 DNA sequence: TGTGCCAGTAGTATTGGAGTGAACACTGAAGCTTTCTTT. The chain joins TRBV19 to TRBJ1-1; D ambiguous. Germline CDR1 reads LNHDA; CDR2 reads SQIVND (reference sequence). The CDR3 contains 13 residues. Trimming pared 3 bases from V and 0 bases from J, leaving 5 bases between.

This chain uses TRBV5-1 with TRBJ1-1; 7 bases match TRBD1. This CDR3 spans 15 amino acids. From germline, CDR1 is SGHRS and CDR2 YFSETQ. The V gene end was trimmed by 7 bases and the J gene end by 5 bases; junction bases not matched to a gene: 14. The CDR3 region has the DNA TGCGCCAGCCGCCTTACTCCTGACAGGGCGACTGAAGCTTTCTTT. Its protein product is CASRLTPDRATEAFF.

CDR3 in amino acids: CASSQDRQASLGYTF. CDR3 nucleotide sequence: TGCGCCAGCAGCCAAGATCGGCAGGCTTCTCTGGGCTACACCTTC. This chain links TRBV4-1 with TRBJ1-2, with D uncertain. The CDR3 contains 15 residues. The V gene lost 0 bases and the J gene lost 8 bases, with 16 bases spanning the gap. Germline V CDR1 and CDR2: MGHRA, YSYEKL.

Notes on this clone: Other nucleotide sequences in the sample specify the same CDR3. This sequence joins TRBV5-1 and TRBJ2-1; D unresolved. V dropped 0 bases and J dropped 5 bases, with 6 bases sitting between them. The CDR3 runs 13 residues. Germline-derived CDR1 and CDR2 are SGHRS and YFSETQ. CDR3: CASSLGSHNEQFF. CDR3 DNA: TGCGCCAGCAGCTTGGGATCCCACAATGAGCAGTTCTTC.

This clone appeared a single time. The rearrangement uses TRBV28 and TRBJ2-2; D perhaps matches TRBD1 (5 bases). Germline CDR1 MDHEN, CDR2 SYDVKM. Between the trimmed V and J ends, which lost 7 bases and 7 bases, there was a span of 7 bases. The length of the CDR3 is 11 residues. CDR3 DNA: TGTGCCAGCAAGGGGTTCGGGGAGCTGTTTTTT. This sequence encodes CASKGFGELFF.

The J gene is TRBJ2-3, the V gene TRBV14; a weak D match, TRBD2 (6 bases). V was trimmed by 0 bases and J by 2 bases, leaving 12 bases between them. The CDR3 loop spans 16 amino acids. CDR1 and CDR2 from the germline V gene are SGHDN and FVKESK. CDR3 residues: CASSQDIGGITDTQYF. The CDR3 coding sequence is TGTGCCAGCAGCCAAGACATCGGGGGAATCACAGATACGCAGTATTTT. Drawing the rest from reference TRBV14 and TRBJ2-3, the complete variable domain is EAGVTQFPSHSVIEKGQTVTLRCDPISGHDNLYWYRRVMGKEIKFLLHFVKESKQDESGMPNNRFLAERTGGTYSTLKVQPAELEDSGVYFCASSQDIGGITDTQYFGPGTRLTVL.

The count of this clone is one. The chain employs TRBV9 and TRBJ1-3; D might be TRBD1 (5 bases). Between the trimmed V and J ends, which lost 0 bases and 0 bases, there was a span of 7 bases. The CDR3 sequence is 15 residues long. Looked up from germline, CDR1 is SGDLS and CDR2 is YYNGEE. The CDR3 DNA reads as TGTGCCAGCAGCGTAGGAACAGGCTCTGGAAACACCATATATTTT. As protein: CASSVGTGSGNTIYF.

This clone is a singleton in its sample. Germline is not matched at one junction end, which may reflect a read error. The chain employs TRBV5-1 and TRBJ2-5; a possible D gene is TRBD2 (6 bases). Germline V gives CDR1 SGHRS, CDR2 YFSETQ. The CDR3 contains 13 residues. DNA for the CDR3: TGCGCCAGCACCTTGGGCGGGAAAGAGACCCAGTACTTC. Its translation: CASTLGGKETQYF.

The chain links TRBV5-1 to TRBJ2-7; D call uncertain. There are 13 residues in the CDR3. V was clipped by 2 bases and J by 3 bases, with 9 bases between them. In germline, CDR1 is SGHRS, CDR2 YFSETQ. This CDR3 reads CASSFNSRYEQYF. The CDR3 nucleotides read TGCGCCAGCAGCTTTAACTCCCGCTACGAGCAGTACTTC.

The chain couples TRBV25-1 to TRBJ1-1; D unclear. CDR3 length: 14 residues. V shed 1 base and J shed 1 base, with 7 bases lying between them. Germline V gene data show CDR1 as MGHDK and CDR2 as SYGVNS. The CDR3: CASSEFLGNTEAFF. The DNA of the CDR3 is TGTGCCAGCAGTGAATTTCTGGGGAACACTGAAGCTTTCTTT.